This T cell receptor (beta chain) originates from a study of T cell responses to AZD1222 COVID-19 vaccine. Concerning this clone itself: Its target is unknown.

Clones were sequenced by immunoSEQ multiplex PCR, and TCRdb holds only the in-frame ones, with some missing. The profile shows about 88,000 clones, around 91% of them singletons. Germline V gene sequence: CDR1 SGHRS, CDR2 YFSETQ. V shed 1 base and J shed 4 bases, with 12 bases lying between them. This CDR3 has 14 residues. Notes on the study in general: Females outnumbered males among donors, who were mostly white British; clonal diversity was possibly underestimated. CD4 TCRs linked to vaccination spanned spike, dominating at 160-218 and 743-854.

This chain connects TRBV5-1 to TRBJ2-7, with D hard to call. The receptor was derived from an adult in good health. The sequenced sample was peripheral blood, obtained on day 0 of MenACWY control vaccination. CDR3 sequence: CASSLKGNRYEQYF. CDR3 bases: TGCGCCAGCAGCTTGAAAGGAAACCGATACGAGCAGTACTTC.